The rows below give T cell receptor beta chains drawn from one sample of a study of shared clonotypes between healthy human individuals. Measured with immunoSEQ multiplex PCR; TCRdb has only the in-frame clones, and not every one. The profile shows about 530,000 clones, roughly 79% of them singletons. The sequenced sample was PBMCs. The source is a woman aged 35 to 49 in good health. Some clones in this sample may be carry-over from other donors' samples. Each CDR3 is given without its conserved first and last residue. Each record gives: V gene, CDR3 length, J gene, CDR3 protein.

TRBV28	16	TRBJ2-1	ASTPTQGRLGRYNEQF
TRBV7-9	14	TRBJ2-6	ASSLVSGSGANVLT
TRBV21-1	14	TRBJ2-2	ASSRFRQGAAGELF
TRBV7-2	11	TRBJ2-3	ASGRPNTDTQY
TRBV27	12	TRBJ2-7	ASRATSEYYEQY
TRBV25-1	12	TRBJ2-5	ASSVREGIKTQY
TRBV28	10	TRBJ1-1	ASSLENTEAF
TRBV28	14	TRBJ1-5	ASSTTGQASNQPQH
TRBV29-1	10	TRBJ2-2	SVDGHTGELF
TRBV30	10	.	AGASGPAEQY